Following are 8 T cell receptor beta chains from one sample sequenced in a study of post-analysis software for immune sequencing data. Overall study findings and caveats: Compared with controls, patients had more of roughly five TRBV segments, including TRBV5-6, TRBV5-1 and TRBV20-1.

Unique molecular identifiers tagged the TCR beta cDNA libraries. One entry per CDR3 protein results from TCRdb running MiXCR on the PCR reads. The table lists 650,000 to 850,000 distinct CDR3 sequences, approximately 50% of them singletons. Their cognate antigens are unknown. The sample taken for sequencing was blood. Receptors were obtained from a girl aged 10-17 years with multiple sclerosis.

The chain couples TRBV11-1 to TRBJ1-2; D is perhaps TRBD1 (5 bases). Germline V CDR1 and CDR2: SGHAT, FQDESV (reference sequence). V was clipped by 4 bases and J by 4 bases, with 13 bases between them. This CDR3 is built from 14 residues. CDR3 in DNA: TGTGCCAGCAGCTGGGACTCATTCCTCTATGGCTACACCTTC. Amino acids: CASSWDSFLYGYTF.

This chain links TRBV3-1 with TRBJ1-2; D remains ambiguous. The germline gives CDR1 LGHDT, CDR2 YNNKEL (reference sequence). Deletions cut 4 bases from V and 2 bases from J, with 14 bases between. The CDR3 extends over 15 amino acids. CDR3 region: CASSPFPSLNYGYTF. CDR3 in DNA: TGTGCCAGCAGCCCTTTTCCCAGCTTGAACTATGGCTACACCTTC.

The chain employs TRBV29-1 and TRBJ2-1; D gene ambiguous. Deletions cut 8 bases from V and 6 bases from J, with 20 bases between. From germline, CDR1 is SQVTM and CDR2 ANQGSEA. The CDR3 is made up of 14 amino acids. The CDR3 region has the DNA TGCAGCATAGGGAAAACTCCGACCCTCAATGAGCAGTTCTTC. It encodes CSIGKTPTLNEQFF.

This clonotype appeared a few times. The chain's CDR3 is CAISTGGKQPQHF. DNA of the CDR3: TGTGCCATCTCGACTGGCGGAAAGCAGCCCCAGCATTTT. V is TRBV7-2 and J is TRBJ1-5; D gene ambiguous. The CDR3 has 13 amino acids. Germline CDR1 is SGHTA and CDR2 is FQGNSA. Between the trimmed V and J ends, which lost 10 bases and 7 bases, there was a span of 17 bases.

The V and J genes are TRBV29-1 and TRBJ2-5; D possibly uses TRBD1 or TRBD2 (5 bases each). V shed 6 bases and J shed 5 bases, with 19 bases lying between them. CDR1 is SQVTM and CDR2 is ANQGSEA in the germline V gene. The CDR3 runs to 14 residues. Here the CDR3 reads CSVRLLSGPETQYF. CDR3 in DNA: TGCAGCGTGAGGCTTCTCTCGGGGCCCGAGACCCAGTACTTC.

The chain carries TRBV7-2 and TRBJ2-7; maybe TRBD1 (6 bases). The ends were cut back, 6 bases at V and 7 bases at J, with 16 bases in the middle. CDR1 and CDR2 from the germline V gene are SGHTA and FQGNSA. The CDR3 length is 13 residues. CDR3 sequence reads: CASSFSGTREQYF. The CDR3 DNA is TGTGCCAGCAGTTTCTCTGGGACAAGGGAGCAGTACTTC.

This clonotype was seen once. The gene calls are TRBV18 and TRBJ2-7; tentatively, D is TRBD1 or TRBD2 (5 bases each). Germline-derived CDR1 and CDR2 are KGHSH and LQKENI. The V end was cut by 6 bases, the J end by 3 bases, with 12 bases between. The CDR3 contains 13 residues. The CDR3 reads CASSGTLNYEQYF. CDR3 coding DNA: TGTGCCAGCTCCGGGACGCTAAACTACGAGCAGTACTTC.

The chain combines TRBV5-1 with TRBJ2-7; 7 nucleotides match TRBD1. The junction had 9 bases not matched to a gene; V was cut back by 4 bases and J by 2 bases. The CDR3 has 15 amino acids. Per germline, CDR1 SGHRS and CDR2 YFSETQ. The CDR3, as DNA: TGCGCCAGCAGCCCCATGGACAGGACGACCTACGAGCAGTACTTC. Amino acid sequence: CASSPMDRTTYEQYF.